The rows below give T cell receptor beta chains drawn from one sample of a study of shared clonotypes between healthy human individuals. This table comes from immunoSEQ multiplex PCR, and its TCRdb copy is limited to in-frame clones, with some not included. The table has 2 million or so clones, roughly 95% seen once; the top ten hold about 0.13%. The material sequenced was naive CD4+ T cells sorted from blood. Every receptor here comes from a man aged 18 to 35 in good health. Both conserved end residues are part of each CDR3. A D gene is named only where the DNA matches it firmly. Size tells how often a clone was seen (once, few, many) or the class of an expanded clone, and some rows leave it out.

J gene,clone size,D gene,V gene,CDR3 protein,CDR3 DNA
TRBJ1-5,-,TRBD1,TRBV30,CAWSRNRDRYYSNQPQHF,TGTGCCTGGAGCAGGAACCGGGACAGATATTATAGCAATCAGCCCCAGCATTTT
TRBJ1-5,-,TRBD1,TRBV7-9,CASSPSGTAPEPQHF,TGTGCCAGCAGTCCATCCGGGACAGCCCCAGAGCCCCAGCATTTT
TRBJ1-3,-,-,TRBV5-1,CASSPAAQGNSGNTIYF,TGCGCCAGCAGCCCGGCGGCACAGGGTAACTCTGGAAACACCATATATTTT
TRBJ2-7,-,TRBD2,TRBV6-6,CASSRTSDYEQYF,TGTGCCAGCAGTAGGACTAGCGACTACGAGCAGTACTTC
TRBJ2-7,-,-,TRBV28,CASSLAYEQYF,TGTGCCAGCAGTTTAGCTTACGAGCAGTACTTC
TRBJ2-2,-,-,TRBV9,CASSPSGVPGQGGTGELFF,TGTGCCAGCAGCCCATCTGGGGTACCGGGGCAGGGGGGCACCGGGGAGCTGTTTTTT
TRBJ2-1,-,TRBD2,TRBV18,CASSPPGTSGRTEQFF,TGTGCCAGCTCACCTCCCGGGACTAGCGGGAGAACGGAGCAGTTCTTC
TRBJ1-2,-,TRBD1,TRBV6-1,CASSSPGQGFHGYTF,TGTGCCAGCAGTAGCCCGGGACAGGGATTTCATGGCTACACCTTC
TRBJ2-7,-,TRBD1,TRBV4-1,CASSQGQGTYEQYF,TGCGCCAGCAGCCAAGGACAGGGCACCTACGAGCAGTACTTC
TRBJ2-1,-,TRBD2,TRBV7-2,CASSPGTSGGLTKFF,TGTGCCAGCAGCCCCGGGACTAGCGGGGGCCTTACGAAGTTCTTC
TRBJ1-5,-,-,TRBV10-2,CASSEAAGVGDQPQHF,TGCGCCAGCAGTGAGGCCGCAGGGGTAGGAGATCAGCCCCAGCATTTT
TRBJ2-7,once,TRBD1,TRBV5-6,CASSFRQGDSYEQYF,TGTGCCAGCAGCTTCCGACAGGGGGACTCCTACGAGCAGTACTTC
TRBJ2-3,-,-,TRBV7-9,CASSLDRDTDTQYF,TGTGCCAGCAGCTTAGACAGGGACACAGATACGCAGTATTTT
TRBJ1-1,once,TRBD1,TRBV7-8,CASSYNSGTGWVRNTEAFF,TGTGCCAGCAGCTACAACTCCGGGACAGGGTGGGTCAGGAACACTGAAGCTTTCTTT
TRBJ1-5,-,-,TRBV4-1,CASSQRDGNQPQHF,TGCGCCAGCAGCCAGCGGGACGGAAATCAGCCCCAGCATTTT
TRBJ2-2,-,-,TRBV28,CASSPGGAGELFF,TGTGCCAGCAGTCCCGGGGGCGCCGGGGAGCTGTTTTTT
TRBJ2-7,-,TRBD2,TRBV7-6,CASSPGDSGRYYEQYF,TGTGCCAGCAGTCCAGGCGATAGCGGGAGGTACTACGAGCAGTACTTC
TRBJ2-7,-,-,TRBV21-1,CASSKEAGADYEQYF,TGTGCCAGCAGCAAAGAGGCAGGGGCGGACTACGAGCAGTACTTC
TRBJ2-7,-,TRBD1,TRBV19,CATRLKGTGDEQYF,TGTGCCACTAGACTAAAGGGGACAGGCGACGAGCAGTACTTC
TRBJ2-5,-,TRBD2,TRBV6-6,CASSSPSGIQETQYF,TGTGCCAGCAGTTCCCCCAGCGGGATCCAAGAGACCCAGTACTTC
TRBJ1-4,-,-,TRBV7-2,CASSENTGQNEKLFF,TGTGCCAGCAGCGAAAACACCGGGCAGAATGAAAAACTGTTTTTT
TRBJ2-7,many,-,TRBV7-9,CASSPDLPYEQYF,TGTGCCAGCAGCCCCGACCTCCCCTACGAGCAGTACTTC
TRBJ2-5,-,-,TRBV18,CASSPSRSRETQYF,TGTGCCAGCTCACCATCCCGTAGTCGAGAGACCCAGTACTTC
TRBJ2-5,-,-,TRBV19,CASSISSALETQYF,TGTGCCAGTAGTATCTCTAGCGCCCTGGAGACCCAGTACTTC
TRBJ2-3,-,-,TRBV10-1,CASSASRVGTDTQYF,TGCGCCAGCAGTGCATCCCGGGTCGGCACAGATACGCAGTATTTT
TRBJ1-2,-,-,TRBV11-2,CASSLDVVNYGYTF,TGTGCCAGCAGCTTAGACGTGGTGAACTATGGCTACACCTTC
TRBJ1-2,-,-,TRBV18,CASSPRAMDGYTF,TGTGCCAGCTCACCGAGGGCTATGGATGGCTACACCTTC
TRBJ2-3,-,TRBD2,TRBV7-9,CASSPPSGSPLSTDTQYF,TGTGCCAGCAGCCCCCCTAGCGGGAGTCCCCTTAGCACAGATACGCAGTATTTT
TRBJ1-5,-,-,TRBV30,CAWSTSQLNQPQHF,TGTGCCTGGAGTACGTCACAGCTCAATCAGCCCCAGCATTTT
TRBJ2-3,-,TRBD1,TRBV4-1,CASSQVGQGGTDTQYF,TGCGCCAGCAGCCAAGTCGGGCAGGGGGGCACAGATACGCAGTATTTT
TRBJ1-6,few,-,TRBV4-1,CASSLGSILLSPLHF,TGCGCCAGCAGCCTGGGGAGCATTCTGCTTTCACCCCTCCACTTT
TRBJ1-2,once,TRBD1,TRBV7-8,CASSPQGAGGYTF,TGTGCCAGCAGTCCACAGGGGGCGGGTGGCTACACCTTC
TRBJ2-5,-,TRBD2,TRBV2,CASSEDIASGKKTQYF,TGTGCCAGCAGTGAAGATATAGCTAGCGGGAAGAAGACCCAGTACTTC
TRBJ2-2,-,-,TRBV9,CASRGVTGELFF,TGTGCCAGCAGGGGGGTCACCGGGGAGCTGTTTTTT
TRBJ1-2,-,TRBD1,TRBV28,CASSQGQYYGYTF,TGTGCCAGCAGTCAGGGACAGTACTATGGCTACACCTTC
TRBJ1-3,-,-,TRBV21-1,CAAAGYTIYF,TGTGCCGCGGCCGGATACACCATATATTTT
TRBJ1-1,-,TRBD1,TRBV30,CAWSVPPRGLTEAFF,TGTGCCTGGAGTGTACCCCCTAGGGGGCTCACTGAAGCTTTCTTT
TRBJ1-4,-,-,TRBV12-2,CASRIGLKGEKLFF,TGTGCAAGTCGGATAGGATTAAAGGGTGAAAAACTGTTTTTT
TRBJ1-1,-,-,TRBV19,CASSARVGFGNTEAFF,TGTGCCAGTAGTGCCCGAGTAGGGTTTGGGAACACTGAAGCTTTCTTT
TRBJ1-2,-,-,TRBV4-3,CASSQVGSYGYTF,TGCGCCAGCAGCCAAGTGGGATCCTATGGCTACACCTTC
TRBJ2-7,-,-,TRBV7-2,CASSFAAREQYF,TGTGCCAGCAGCTTCGCCGCTCGCGAGCAGTACTTC
TRBJ2-2,-,TRBD2,TRBV7-8,CASRRLAGNTGELFF,TGTGCCAGCCGACGACTAGCGGGGAACACCGGGGAGCTGTTTTTT
TRBJ2-7,-,TRBD1,TRBV11-2,CASSLFVVGQTGYEQYF,TGTGCCAGCAGCTTATTCGTCGTGGGACAGACCGGATACGAGCAGTACTTC
TRBJ2-5,once,TRBD2,TRBV5-1,CASSFIAGGLETQYF,TGCGCCAGCAGCTTCATAGCGGGAGGGCTAGAGACCCAGTACTTC
TRBJ1-4,-,TRBD1,TRBV28,CASSLWPLLTGGNEKLFF,TGTGCCAGCAGTTTATGGCCCCTCCTGACAGGGGGGAATGAAAAACTGTTTTTT
TRBJ1-3,once,-,TRBV2,CASSADVGNTIYF,TGTGCCAGCAGTGCGGACGTAGGAAACACCATATATTTT
TRBJ2-1,-,-,TRBV28,CASSSPDRGQFF,TGTGCCAGCAGTTCGCCGGACAGAGGGCAGTTCTTC
TRBJ2-2,-,TRBD2,TRBV18,CASHVPGLAATGELFF,TGTGCCAGCCATGTACCGGGACTAGCAGCCACCGGGGAGCTGTTTTTT
TRBJ2-2,-,-,TRBV5-1,CASSLGTRTGELFF,TGCGCCAGCAGCTTGGGGACCAGAACCGGGGAGCTGTTTTTT
TRBJ2-7,-,-,TRBV25-1,CASSVPEGGEYEQYF,TGTGCCAGCAGTGTCCCCGAAGGGGGTGAGTACGAGCAGTACTTC
TRBJ1-1,-,-,TRBV27,CASVGSSREAFF,TGTGCCAGCGTTGGTTCTTCCCGTGAAGCTTTCTTT
TRBJ2-3,-,-,TRBV28,CASSLRELGAGPTVEQYF,TGTGCCAGCAGTTTACGAGAACTGGGGGCTGGGCCCACGGTCGAGCAGTATTTT